This TCR beta chain derives from a study of glioma-infiltrating T cells. Findings of the study overall: Tissue-blood divergence was below expectation in non-neoplastic patients, above in gliomas.

This clonotype was counted a few times. Its specificity is not known. V lost 5 bases and J lost 1, with 12 bases in between. Germline V lookup: CDR1 MNHNS, CDR2 SASEGT. This CDR3 spans 15 amino acids. Amplification of TCR alpha and beta CDR3 regions from RNA used iRepertoire nested multiplex PCR. TCRdb re-called the multiplex PCR reads with MiXCR, one entry per CDR3 protein. The table includes 100,000 to 150,000 distinct CDR3 sequences, approximately 24% detected once. V usage is TRBV6-1 and J usage is TRBJ1-5, with D possibly TRBD1 on 5 matching bases. Sample: glioma tissue, nonneoplastic brain tissue, or PBMCs (not recorded which). The clonotype was recovered from a human donor with low-grade glioma or glioblastoma, undergoing nonglioma brain surgery, or in good health (not recorded which). CDR3 nucleotides: TGTGCCAGCAGTATGGATGGGGGAAGCAATCAGCCCCAGCATTTT. It yields the protein CASSMDGGSNQPQHF.